This TCR beta chain is drawn from a study of blood T cell repertoires in COVID-19. Study-wide background: From the United States, Italy and Spain came samples of acute and convalescent COVID-19. T cells, B-cell-depleted T cells, or PBMCs provided the cDNA or gDNA that served as material.

Germline-derived CDR1 and CDR2 are LGHDT and YNNKEL (reference sequence). This CDR3 comprises 16 residues. The V and J ends lost 4 bases and 10 bases, in that order; junction bases with no gene match: 13. Study processing details: Nucleated cell counts were estimated from reference gene primer amplification. Profiling relied on immunoSEQ multiplex PCR, and the TCRdb table lists in-frame clones only, not all of them. The V and J calls and the clone size are those of that table, but D and trimming were determined from the DNA. The sample includes more than 35,000 clones, approximately 80% of them seen just once.

The sample comprised peripheral blood. This rearrangement joins TRBV3-1 (or the pseudogene TRBV3-2) to TRBJ1-6; 7 bases map to TRBD1. The TCR was taken from a woman aged 65 to 85 with acute or convalescent COVID-19. The CDR3 here is CASSLMSGQRISPLHF. In DNA, the CDR3 is TGTGCCAGCAGCCTAATGTCGGGACAGAGAATATCACCCCTCCACTTT.